This T cell receptor (beta chain) was sequenced in a study of PD-L1 blockade in urothelial cancer. Study background: From 2014, patients received atezolizumab, given as 1,200 mg intravenously every 3 weeks.

This CDR3 is 17 amino acids long. With 3 bases clipped from V and 1 base from J, the junction kept 4 bases outside the gene matches. Germline CDR1 reads LNHDA; CDR2 reads SQIVND (reference sequence). Locally advanced or metastatic urothelial carcinoma was present in patients. Using immunoSEQ multiplex PCR, the repertoire was profiled, and TCRdb retains in-frame clones only, with some absent. The sample records 40,000 or so clones, 81% being singletons. This sequence was found in a man between 65 and 79 years old with urothelial cancer. The V gene is TRBV19, the J gene TRBJ2-4; 12 positions agree with TRBD1. The material sequenced was PBMCs, taken around atezolizumab (anti-PD-L1) treatment. In DNA, the CDR3 is TGTGCCAGTAGTATGGGGACAGGGGGCGCGGCCAAAAACATTCAGTACTTC. Translation gives CASSMGTGGAAKNIQYF.